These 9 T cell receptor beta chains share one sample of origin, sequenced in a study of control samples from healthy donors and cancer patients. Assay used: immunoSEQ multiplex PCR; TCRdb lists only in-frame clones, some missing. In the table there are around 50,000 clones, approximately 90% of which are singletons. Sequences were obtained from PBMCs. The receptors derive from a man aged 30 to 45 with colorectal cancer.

CDR3 amino acids: CASSLGQHPTNEKLFF. The CDR3 DNA reads TGTGCCAGCAGCTTAGGACAGCACCCAACTAATGAAAAACTGTTTTTT. The chain combines TRBV7-9 with TRBJ1-4; TRBD1 might be the D (5 bases). The ends were cut back, 1 base at V and 0 bases at J, with 9 bases in the middle. The CDR3 has 16 amino acids. Germline V lookup: CDR1 SEHNR, CDR2 FQNEAQ (reference sequence). The full variable domain, rest sourced from reference TRBV7-9 and TRBJ1-4, is DTGVSQNPRHKITKRGQNVTFRCDPISEHNRLYWYRQTLGQGPEFLTYFQNEAQLEKSRLLSDRFSAERPKGSFSTLEIQRTEQGDSAMYLCASSLGQHPTNEKLFFGSGTQLSVL.

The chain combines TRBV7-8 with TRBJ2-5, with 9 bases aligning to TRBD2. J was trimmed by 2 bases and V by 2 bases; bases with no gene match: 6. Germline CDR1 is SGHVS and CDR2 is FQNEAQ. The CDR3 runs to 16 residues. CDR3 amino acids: CASSLMLAGGQETQYF. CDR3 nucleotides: TGTGCCAGCAGCTTAATGTTGGCGGGGGGGCAAGAGACCCAGTACTTC.

The CDR3 loop is CATSGTGVEETQYF. The CDR3 DNA sequence: TGTGCCACCAGCGGGACAGGGGTGGAAGAGACCCAGTACTTC. The chain is built from TRBV24-1 and TRBJ2-5; 10 positions agree with TRBD1. Germline V gives CDR1 KGHDR, CDR2 SFDVKD. V trimming: 7 bases; J trimming: 3 bases; junction bases outside the gene matches: 4. This CDR3 has 14 residues.

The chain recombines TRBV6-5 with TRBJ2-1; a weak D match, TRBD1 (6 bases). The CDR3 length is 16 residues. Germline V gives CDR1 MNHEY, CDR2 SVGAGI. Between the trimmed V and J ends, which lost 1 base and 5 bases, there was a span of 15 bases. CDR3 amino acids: CASSYFSQGPDNEQFF. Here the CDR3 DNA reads TGTGCCAGCAGTTACTTTTCTCAGGGGCCAGACAATGAGCAGTTCTTC.

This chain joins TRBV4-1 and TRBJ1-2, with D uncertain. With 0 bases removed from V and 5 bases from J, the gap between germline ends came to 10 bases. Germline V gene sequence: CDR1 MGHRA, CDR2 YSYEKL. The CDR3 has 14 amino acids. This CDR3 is CASSQEVTGYGYTF. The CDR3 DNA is TGCGCCAGCAGCCAAGAGGTTACCGGATATGGCTACACCTTC.

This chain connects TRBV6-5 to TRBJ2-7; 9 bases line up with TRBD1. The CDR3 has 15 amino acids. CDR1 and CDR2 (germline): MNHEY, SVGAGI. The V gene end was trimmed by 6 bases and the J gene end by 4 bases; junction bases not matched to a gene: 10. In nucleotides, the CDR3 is TGTGCCAGCAGCCGAACCGGGACAGGGCAGTACGAGCAGTACGTC. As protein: CASSRTGTGQYEQYV.

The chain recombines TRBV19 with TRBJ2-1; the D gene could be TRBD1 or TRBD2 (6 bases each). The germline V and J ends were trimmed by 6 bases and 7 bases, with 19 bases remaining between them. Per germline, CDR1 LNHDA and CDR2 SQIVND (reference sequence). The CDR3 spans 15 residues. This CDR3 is CASRRTAGGENEQFF. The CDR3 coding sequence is TGTGCCAGTAGAAGGACAGCCGGGGGCGAGAATGAGCAGTTCTTC.

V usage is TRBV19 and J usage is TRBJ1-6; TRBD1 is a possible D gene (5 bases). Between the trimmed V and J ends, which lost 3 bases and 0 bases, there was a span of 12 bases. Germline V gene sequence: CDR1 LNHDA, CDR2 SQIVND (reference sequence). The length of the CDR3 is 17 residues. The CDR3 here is CASSMWDASSYNSPLHF. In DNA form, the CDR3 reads TGTGCCAGTAGTATGTGGGACGCTAGCTCCTATAATTCACCCCTCCACTTT.

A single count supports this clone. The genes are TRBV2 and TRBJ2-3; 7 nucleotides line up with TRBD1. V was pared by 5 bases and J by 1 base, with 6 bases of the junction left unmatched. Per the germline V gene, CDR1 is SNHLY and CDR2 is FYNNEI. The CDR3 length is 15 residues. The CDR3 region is CASSLRDRGTDTQYF. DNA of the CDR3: TGTGCCAGCAGTCTCCGGGACAGAGGCACAGATACGCAGTATTTT. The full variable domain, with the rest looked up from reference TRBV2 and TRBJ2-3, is EPEVTQTPSHQVTQMGQEVILRCVPISNHLYFYWYRQILGQKVEFLVSFYNNEISEKSEIFDDQFSVERPDGSNFTLKIRSTKLEDSAMYFCASSLRDRGTDTQYFGPGTRLTVL.